Below, 6 T cell receptor beta chains from the same sample are listed, as sequenced in a study of cytomegalovirus exposure and HLA in healthy donors. Clones were sequenced by immunoSEQ multiplex PCR, and TCRdb holds only the in-frame ones, with some missing. The sample carries about 160,000 clones, 86% recorded once. Sequenced: PBMCs. These TCRs come from a woman in her 30s in good health and CMV-seronegative.

This chain connects TRBV4-1 to TRBJ2-5, with D possibly being TRBD1 or TRBD2 (7 bases each). The CDR3 is made up of 15 amino acids. Trimming removed 0 bases from V and 5 bases from J, with 13 bases in between. Germline V gene lookup returns CDR1 MGHRA and CDR2 YSYEKL. This CDR3 reads CASSQEGGGRETQYF. CDR3 bases: TGCGCCAGCAGCCAAGAGGGAGGGGGCAGGGAGACCCAGTACTTC.

This chain uses TRBV5-1 with TRBJ2-4; no definite D call. The germline gives CDR1 SGHRS, CDR2 YFSETQ. Trimming stripped 4 bases from V and 0 bases from J, with 23 bases between. The CDR3 runs 19 residues. The CDR3 DNA follows: TGCGCCAGCAGCGGCCCGATTTTGGGGTTGGGGTTAGCCAAAAACATTCAGTACTTC. Translated: CASSGPILGLGLAKNIQYF.

This clone was counted a few times. The CDR3 DNA reads as TGTGCCAGCAGTGCGGGACAGGGGGATGGCTACACCTTC. It yields the protein CASSAGQGDGYTF. This chain links TRBV2 with TRBJ1-2; TRBD1 matches at 11 bases. Germline V lookup: CDR1 SNHLY, CDR2 FYNNEI. V was clipped by 4 bases and J by 6 bases; unmatched bases: 1. The length of the CDR3 is 13 residues. The full variable domain, completed using reference TRBV2 and TRBJ1-2, is EPEVTQTPSHQVTQMGQEVILRCVPISNHLYFYWYRQILGQKVEFLVSFYNNEISEKSEIFDDQFSVERPDGSNFTLKIRSTKLEDSAMYFCASSAGQGDGYTFGSGTRLTVV.

The genes are TRBV7-3 and TRBJ2-7, with D uncertain. Germline V gene data show CDR1 as SGHTA and CDR2 as FQGTGA. The CDR3 runs 13 residues. Between the trimmed V and J ends, which lost 0 bases and 6 bases, there was a span of 9 bases. This CDR3 is CASSLTSRTEQYF. In DNA form, the CDR3 reads TGTGCCAGCAGCTTAACCTCCCGGACCGAGCAGTACTTC.

The count of this clone is one. The V and J genes are TRBV28 and TRBJ2-5; 8 nucleotides align to TRBD2. V dropped 7 bases and J dropped 5; count of bases not matched to a gene: 9. There are 14 residues in the CDR3. CDR1 is MDHEN, CDR2 SYDVKM, per germline. Written as DNA, the CDR3 is TGTGCCAGCAACCCGGGACTAGTGGGGGAGACCCAGTACTTC. Translating it yields CASNPGLVGETQYF.

This chain connects TRBV7-3 to TRBJ2-2; 14 bases are a match to TRBD2. Looked up from germline, CDR1 is SGHTA and CDR2 is FQGTGA. The V gene end was trimmed by 1 base and the J gene end by 6 bases; junction bases not matched to a gene: 1. The CDR3 loop spans 16 amino acids. The CDR3 sequence is CASSLRLAGGSGELFF. CDR3 in DNA: TGTGCCAGCAGCTTAAGACTAGCGGGAGGGTCCGGGGAGCTGTTTTTT. The full variable domain, its missing parts supplied by reference TRBV7-3 and TRBJ2-2, is GAGVSQTPSNKVTEKGKYVELRCDPISGHTALYWYRQSLGQGPEFLIYFQGTGAADDSGLPNDRFFAVRPEGSVSTLKIQRTERGDSAVYLCASSLRLAGGSGELFFGEGSRLTVL.